This TCR beta chain was sequenced for a study of blood T cell repertoires in COVID-19. Study overall: Samples taken during acute and convalescent COVID-19 were collected in the United States, Italy and Spain. The cDNA or gDNA used as material had been derived from T cells, B-cell-depleted T cells, or PBMCs.

The V and J ends lost 6 bases and 4 bases, in that order; junction bases with no gene match: 10. Germline loops: CDR1 MNHEY, CDR2 SMNVEV (reference sequence). The CDR3 extends over 15 amino acids. Authors' analysis steps: From reference gene primer amplification, estimates of nucleated cell counts were derived. Method: immunoSEQ multiplex PCR; TCRdb's copy keeps in-frame clones and lacks some. The DNA was the basis for D and trimming; V, J and clone size are from that table. The sample lists about 490,000 clones, 80% to 90% seen once, with approximately 3.2% in the top ten. This chain connects TRBV27 to TRBJ2-7; 9 bases align to TRBD1. The material sequenced was peripheral blood. This sequence was found in a human donor in a cohort sampled during active COVID-19. The CDR3 spells CASRPNRGLAYEQYF. The CDR3 DNA follows: TGTGCCAGCAGACCTAACAGGGGGCTTGCATACGAGCAGTACTTC.